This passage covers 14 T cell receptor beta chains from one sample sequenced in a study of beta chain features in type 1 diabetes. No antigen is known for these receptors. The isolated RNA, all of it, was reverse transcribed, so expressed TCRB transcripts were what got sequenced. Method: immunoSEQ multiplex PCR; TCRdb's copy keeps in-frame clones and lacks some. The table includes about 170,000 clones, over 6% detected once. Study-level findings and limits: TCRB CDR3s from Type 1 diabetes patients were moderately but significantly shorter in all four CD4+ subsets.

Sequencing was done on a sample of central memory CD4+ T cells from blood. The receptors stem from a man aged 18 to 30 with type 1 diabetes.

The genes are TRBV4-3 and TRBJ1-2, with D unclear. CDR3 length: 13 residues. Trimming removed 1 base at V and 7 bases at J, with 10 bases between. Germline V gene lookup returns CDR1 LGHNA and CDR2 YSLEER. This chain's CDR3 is CASSQVPVRGYTF. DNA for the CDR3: TGCGCCAGCAGCCAAGTGCCAGTCCGTGGCTACACCTTC.

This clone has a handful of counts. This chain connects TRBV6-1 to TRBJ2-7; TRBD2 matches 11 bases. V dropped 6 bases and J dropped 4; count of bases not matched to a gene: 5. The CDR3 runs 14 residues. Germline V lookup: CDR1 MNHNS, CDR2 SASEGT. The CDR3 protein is CASRTGTSGYEQYF. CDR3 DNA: TGTGCCAGCAGGACCGGGACTAGCGGATACGAGCAGTACTTC.

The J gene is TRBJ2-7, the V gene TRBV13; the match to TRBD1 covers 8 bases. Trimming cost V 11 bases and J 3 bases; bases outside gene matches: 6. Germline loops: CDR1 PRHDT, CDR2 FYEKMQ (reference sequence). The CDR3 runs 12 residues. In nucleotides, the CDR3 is TGTGCCCGGGACAGGACGTGCTACGAGCAGTACTTC. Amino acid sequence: CARDRTCYEQYF. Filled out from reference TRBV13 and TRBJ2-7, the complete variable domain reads AAGVIQSPRHLIKEKRETATLKCYPIPRHDTVYWYQQGPGQDPQFLISFYEKMQSDKGSIPDRFSAQQFSDYHSELNMSSLELGDSALYFCARDRTCYEQYFGPGTRLTVT.

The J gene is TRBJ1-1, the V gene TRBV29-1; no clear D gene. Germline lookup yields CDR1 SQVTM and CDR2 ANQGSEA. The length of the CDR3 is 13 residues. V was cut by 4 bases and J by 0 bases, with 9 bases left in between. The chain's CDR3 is CSVGLSLNTEAFF. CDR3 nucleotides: TGCAGCGTTGGTCTTTCCCTGAACACTGAAGCTTTCTTT.

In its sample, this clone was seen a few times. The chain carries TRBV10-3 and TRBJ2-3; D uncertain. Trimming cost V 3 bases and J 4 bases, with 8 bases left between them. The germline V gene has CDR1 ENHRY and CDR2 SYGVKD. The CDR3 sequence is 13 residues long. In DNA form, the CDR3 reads TGTGCCATCAGTGACGGAGCAGCAGATACGCAGTATTTT. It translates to CAISDGAADTQYF.

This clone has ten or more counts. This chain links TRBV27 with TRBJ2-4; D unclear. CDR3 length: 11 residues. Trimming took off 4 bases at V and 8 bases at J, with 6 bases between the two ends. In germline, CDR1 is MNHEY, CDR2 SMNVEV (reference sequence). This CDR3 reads CASSSPDIQYF. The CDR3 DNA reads TGTGCCAGCAGTTCTCCTGACATTCAGTACTTC.

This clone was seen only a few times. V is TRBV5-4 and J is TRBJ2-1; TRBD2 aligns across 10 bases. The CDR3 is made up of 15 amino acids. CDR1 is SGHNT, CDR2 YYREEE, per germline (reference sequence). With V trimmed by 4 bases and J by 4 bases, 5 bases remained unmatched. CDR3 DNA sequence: TGTGCCAGCAGCCTGACTAGCGGGCTATACAATGAGCAGTTCTTC. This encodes CASSLTSGLYNEQFF.

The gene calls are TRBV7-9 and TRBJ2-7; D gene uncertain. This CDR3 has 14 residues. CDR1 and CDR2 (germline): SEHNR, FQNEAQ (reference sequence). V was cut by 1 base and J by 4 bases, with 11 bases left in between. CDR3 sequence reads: CASSLDSVAYEQYF. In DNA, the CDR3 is TGTGCCAGCAGCTTAGACAGTGTCGCGTACGAGCAGTACTTC.

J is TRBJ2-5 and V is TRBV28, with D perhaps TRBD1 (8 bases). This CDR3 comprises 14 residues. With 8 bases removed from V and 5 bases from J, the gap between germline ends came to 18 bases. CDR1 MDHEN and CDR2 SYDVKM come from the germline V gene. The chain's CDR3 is CASCTGGAGETQYF. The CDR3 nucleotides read TGTGCCAGCTGTACAGGGGGGGCGGGTGAGACCCAGTACTTC.

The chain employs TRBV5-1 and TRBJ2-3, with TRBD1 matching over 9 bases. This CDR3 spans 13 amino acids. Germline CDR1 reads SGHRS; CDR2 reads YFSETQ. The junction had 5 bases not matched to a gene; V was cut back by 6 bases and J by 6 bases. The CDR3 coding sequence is TGCGCCAGCATGACAGGGGGTTTTGATACGCAGTATTTT. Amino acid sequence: CASMTGGFDTQYF.

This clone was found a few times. CDR3 amino acids: CASSPVGGSTDTQYF. CDR3 coding DNA: TGTGCCAGCTCACCGGTCGGAGGATCCACAGATACGCAGTATTTT. The chain joins TRBV18 to TRBJ2-3, with D possibly matching TRBD2 (5 bases). Looked up from germline, CDR1 is KGHSH and CDR2 is LQKENI. The CDR3 runs 15 residues. Trimming took 3 bases from V and 2 from J, leaving 12 bases between them.

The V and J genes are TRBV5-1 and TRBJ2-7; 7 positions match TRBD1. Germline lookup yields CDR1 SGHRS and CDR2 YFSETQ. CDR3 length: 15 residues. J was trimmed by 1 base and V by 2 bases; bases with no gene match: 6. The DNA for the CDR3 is TGCGCCAGCAGCTTTATTCCGACAGGGTCCTACGAGCAGTACTTC. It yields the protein CASSFIPTGSYEQYF.

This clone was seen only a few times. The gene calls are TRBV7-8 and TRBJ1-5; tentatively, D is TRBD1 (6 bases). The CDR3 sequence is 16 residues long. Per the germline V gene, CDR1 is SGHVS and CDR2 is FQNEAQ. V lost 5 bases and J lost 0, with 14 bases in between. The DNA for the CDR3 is TGTGCCAGCAGCGCCAACAGGGCGGGTAGCAATCAGCCCCAGCATTTT. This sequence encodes CASSANRAGSNQPQHF.

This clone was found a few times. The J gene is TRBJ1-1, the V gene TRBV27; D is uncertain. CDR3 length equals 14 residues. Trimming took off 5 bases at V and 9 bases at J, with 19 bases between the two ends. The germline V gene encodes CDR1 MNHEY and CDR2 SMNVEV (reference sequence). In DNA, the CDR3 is TGTGCCAGCAGTCCGAAAATTTGGCAGAACAAAGCTTTCTTT. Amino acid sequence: CASSPKIWQNKAFF.